The entry below gives a single T cell receptor beta chain sequence along with its context. Its antigen remains unidentified. The data were produced by immunoSEQ multiplex PCR, yet TCRdb's version contains in-frame clones alone and is incomplete. The table lists roughly 2.2 million clones, over 90% of them singletons. This sample was included in a study of shared clonotypes between healthy human individuals. CDR1 is MDHEN and CDR2 is SYDVKM in the germline V gene. Trimming removed 0 bases from V and 5 bases from J, with 14 bases in between. The CDR3 totals 15 residues. Overall study results and limits: Sampling included only blood; tissue repertoires likely differ.

The receptor's source is a man between 18 and 29 years old in good health. Some clones in this sample may be carry-over from other donors' samples. The J gene is TRBJ2-7, the V gene TRBV28; TRBD1 is a possible D gene (5 bases). Source material: naive CD4+ T cells from PBMCs. As for subset: CD45RA+ positively selected. This chain's CDR3 is CASSLWAGGANEQYF. The CDR3 region has the DNA TGTGCCAGCAGTTTATGGGCCGGTGGGGCCAACGAGCAGTACTTC.